The rows below give T cell receptor beta chains drawn from one sample of a study of blood T cell repertoires in COVID-19. The assay was immunoSEQ multiplex PCR, and TCRdb's table has in-frame clones only and misses some. The table includes 250,000 to 300,000 clones, approximately 90% detected once. Sequencing used PBMCs or T cells enriched from blood (not recorded which). Receptors were obtained from a man aged 35 to 55 who had recovered from COVID-19. The CDR3 runs from the conserved cysteine through the conserved F or W. The D gene is left open where the match is weak. Not all rows give a size; the values are once, few, many and, for expanded clones, a class.

size	V	D	J	DNA	CDR3
once	TRBV7-8	TRBD1	TRBJ2-1	TGTGCCAGCAGCTTACGAGGGGGCATTGTCAATGAGCAGTTCTTC	CASSLRGGIVNEQFF
once	TRBV7-8	TRBD2	TRBJ2-2	TGTGCCAGCAGCCCGACTAGCGGGAGTGTTAACGGGGAGCTGTTTTTT	CASSPTSGSVNGELFF
.	TRBV6-5	.	TRBJ2-7	TGTGCCAGCAGTTACTCGGCCAGGGGAAACGAGCAGTACTTC	CASSYSARGNEQYF
.	TRBV5-1	TRBD1	TRBJ2-3	TGCGCCAGCAGCTTCCGACAGGGGGCGGCAGATACGCAGTATTTT	CASSFRQGAADTQYF
.	TRBV3-1/TRBV3-2	TRBD1	TRBJ2-1	TGTGCCAGCAGCCATTGGGACAGGGGGTTTTGGGCACACAATGAGCAGTTCTTC	CASSHWDRGFWAHNEQFF
.	TRBV19	.	TRBJ1-5	TGTGCCAGTACAGGTCTTAGCAATCAGCCCCAGCATTTT	CASTGLSNQPQHF
.	TRBV24-1	TRBD1	TRBJ2-7	TGTGCCACCAGTGAAAGGGACAGGGAGACCTACGAGCAGTACTTC	CATSERDRETYEQYF
few	TRBV7-3	.	TRBJ2-7	TGTGCCAGCAGCTTAACGGGACACTCGTCCTACGAGCAGTACTTC	CASSLTGHSSYEQYF
.	TRBV7-6	.	TRBJ1-1	TGTGCCAGCAGCTCCGGGACACTTTTGAACACTGAAGCTTTCTTT	CASSSGTLLNTEAFF
.	TRBV9	TRBD1	TRBJ2-5	TGTGCCAGCAGCCTCCGGGGGACAGGGTTATACGAGACCCAGTACTTC	CASSLRGTGLYETQYF
.	TRBV7-3	.	TRBJ2-1	TGTGCCAGCAGCTTAAGCGGGGTAAAGTTCTTC	CASSLSGVKFF
few	TRBV11-2	.	TRBJ1-1	TGTGCCAGCAGCCGGGTTTTCACTGAAGCTTTCTTT	CASSRVFTEAFF
many	TRBV7-9	TRBD1	TRBJ1-5	TGTGCCAGCAGCTTAGGGGACAGGGGGAGTCAGCCCCAGCATTTT	CASSLGDRGSQPQHF
.	TRBV5-1	TRBD2	TRBJ2-2	TGCGCCAGCAGCTTGGGACTAGCAATCGGGGAGCTGTTTTTT	CASSLGLAIGELFF
.	TRBV19	.	TRBJ1-1	TGTGCCAGTAGTATTGCAGTGAACACTGAAGCTTTCTTT	CASSIAVNTEAFF
.	TRBV4-1	TRBD1	TRBJ2-1	TGCGCCAGCAGCCCGATCGGGACAGGGGGTGAGCAGTTCTTC	CASSPIGTGGEQFF
.	TRBV4-2	.	TRBJ2-5	TGTGCCAGCAGCCAAGATCTCGGGGAAATAGGTTCCGGGACCCAGTACTTC	CASSQDLGEIGSGTQYF
.	TRBV24-1	TRBD2	TRBJ2-1	TGTGCCACCCGATCTAGCGGGATGGCCTACAATGAGCAGTTCTTC	CATRSSGMAYNEQFF
.	TRBV11-2	TRBD1	TRBJ1-4	TGTGCCAGCAGCCCGCGGGACAGGGGGCTGGTTAATGAAAAACTGTTTTTT	CASSPRDRGLVNEKLFF
.	TRBV2	TRBD1	TRBJ2-5	TGTGCCAGCAGTGGAAACAGGGGGGCAAGTTTAGAGACCCAGTACTTC	CASSGNRGASLETQYF
.	TRBV25-1	.	TRBJ2-2	TGTGCCAGCAGTGACCCCACAGGTCTCGTCGGGGAGCTGTTTTTT	CASSDPTGLVGELFF
once	TRBV2	TRBD1	TRBJ1-2	TGTGCCAGCAGTGGATCCGGGACAGGGCTATTTGGCTACACCTTC	CASSGSGTGLFGYTF
.	TRBV28	.	TRBJ2-7	TGTGCCAGCAGTTTATGGACCCGACAGGGAGGCGAGCAGTACTTC	CASSLWTRQGGEQYF
.	TRBV14	.	TRBJ2-3	TGTGCCAGCAGCCAAGAATTTAGGCGGGATACGCAGTATTTT	CASSQEFRRDTQYF
few	TRBV4-3	TRBD1	TRBJ2-2	TGCGCCAGCAGCCAAGGACAGGGGGGTACCGGGGAGCTGTTTTTT	CASSQGQGGTGELFF
.	TRBV19	TRBD1	TRBJ1-3	TGTGCCAGTAGGGGACAGGGATTACCTGGAAACACCATATATTTT	CASRGQGLPGNTIYF
.	TRBV21-1	.	TRBJ2-5	TGTGCCAGCAGCAAAGTTTTTCGGTGTCGAGTAAGCCAAGAGACCCAGTACTTC	CASSKVFRCRVSQETQYF
.	TRBV18	TRBD1	TRBJ1-1	TGTGCCAGCTCACGGGACAGCTTGAACACTGAAGCTTTCTTT	CASSRDSLNTEAFF
.	TRBV3-1/TRBV3-2	TRBD2	TRBJ2-3	TGTGCCAGCAGCTCTGGGGTCCTAGCGGGGATCACAGATACGCAGTATTTT	CASSSGVLAGITDTQYF
.	TRBV28	.	TRBJ2-7	TGTGCCAGCAGTTTACAGGGTTCATACGAGCAGTACTTC	CASSLQGSYEQYF
.	TRBV6-1	TRBD1	TRBJ1-2	TGTGCCAGCAGTGAGCGACAGGGCCCTTATGGCTACACCTTC	CASSERQGPYGYTF
.	TRBV19	.	TRBJ1-2	TGTGCCAGTAGTATAGGTGTGGACAGAACGTATGGCTACACCTTC	CASSIGVDRTYGYTF
.	TRBV19	.	TRBJ1-1	TGTGCCAGTAGTATAGGGGGCAGGATTACGAACACTGAAGCTTTCTTT	CASSIGGRITNTEAFF
.	TRBV10-3	TRBD1	TRBJ2-7	TGTGCCATCAGTGAATCACAGGGGAACTACGAGCAGTACTTC	CAISESQGNYEQYF
.	TRBV19	.	TRBJ1-5	TGTGCCAGTAGTATAGGACAGGTGAACAATCAGCCCCAGCATTTT	CASSIGQVNNQPQHF
.	TRBV28	TRBD1	TRBJ1-2	TGTGCCAGCTCAATACAGGGGGCCTATGGCTACACCTTC	CASSIQGAYGYTF
.	TRBV5-1	TRBD1	TRBJ2-1	TGCGCCAGCAGCTTGGTGGTGGGACAGGGGGACAATGAGCAGTTCTTC	CASSLVVGQGDNEQFF
.	TRBV9	TRBD1	TRBJ2-2	TGTGCCAGCAGCGTAATTTTCCGGACAGGGGGCCCCGGGGAGCTGTTTTTT	CASSVIFRTGGPGELFF
.	TRBV4-3	.	TRBJ1-5	TGCGCCAGCAGCCGCTCGAGAGGTAACAATCAGCCCCAGCATTTT	CASSRSRGNNQPQHF
few	TRBV27	.	TRBJ1-1	TGTGCCAGCAGTCCGAGACCAGGGGCTACTGAAGCTTTCTTT	CASSPRPGATEAFF
.	TRBV30	.	TRBJ2-2	TGTGCCTGGAATCACGAGGCCGTCAACACCGGGGAGCTGTTTTTT	CAWNHEAVNTGELFF
few	TRBV5-4	.	TRBJ2-7	TGTGCCAGCAGCTTGACGGGACACTACGAGCAGTACTTC	CASSLTGHYEQYF
.	TRBV7-3	.	TRBJ2-7	TGTGCCAGCAGCACAAACCAGCAGGGGGGACGCTACGAGCAGTACTTC	CASSTNQQGGRYEQYF
.	TRBV7-9	TRBD2	TRBJ2-3	TGTGCCAGCCGCCATAGCGGGGGGTCCACAGATACGCAGTATTTT	CASRHSGGSTDTQYF
.	TRBV4-2	TRBD1	TRBJ2-7	TGTGCCAGCAGCCAAGCCAGGACAGGGACCTACGAGCAGTACTTC	CASSQARTGTYEQYF